This T cell receptor beta chain stems from a study of T cells in Graves' hyperthyroidism and ophthalmopathy. Overall study results and limits: Ophthalmopathy was separated from stable hyperthyroidism by a 13 V-J model.

This clonotype showed up many times. Its target is unknown. The investigators amplified TCR beta CDR3 regions from RNA transcripts. Primed by the HTBI set, a first-round RT-PCR was run on the TCR CDR3. TCRdb recomputed calls from the multiplex PCR reads with MiXCR, one row per CDR3 protein. This sample carries hundreds of thousands of distinct CDR3 sequences, approximately 13% of them seen once, and the ten largest clones take around a tenth. Germline CDR1 is LGHDT and CDR2 is YNNKEL (reference sequence). This CDR3 has 13 amino acids. The germline V and J ends were trimmed by 5 bases and 11 bases, with 18 bases remaining between them.

This sequence originates from a woman between 18 and 29 years old with Graves' hyperthyroidism. The sequencing sample was made of blood. The chain employs TRBV3-1 and TRBJ1-1; no definite D call. The CDR3 sequence: CASSSLTGQEAFF. CDR3 sequence (DNA): TGTGCCAGCAGCTCCTTGACGGGCCAAGAGGCTTTCTTT. Supplemented by reference TRBV3-1 and TRBJ1-1, the full variable domain reads DTAVSQTPKYLVTQMGNDKSIKCEQNLGHDTMYWYKQDSKKFLKIMFSYNNKELIINETVPNRFSPKSPDKAHLNLHINSLELGDSAVYFCASSSLTGQEAFFGQGTRLTVV.